The 31 T cell receptor beta chains below come from one sample, sequenced in a study of T cells in Graves' hyperthyroidism and ophthalmopathy (dated by TCRdb to between 2017 and 2020). Libraries were constructed by multiplex PCR. Reads for this sample came from an Illumina HiSeq 2000. The TCR beta CDR3 regions were amplified from the RNA transcripts. The TCR CDR3 was subjected to a first round of RT-PCR using the HTBI primer set and the Qiagen OneStep RT-PCR kit. TCRdb's own reprocessing of the public reads used fastp at Q25 and MiXCR and kept productive beta chains. Entries that share a CDR3 protein sequence are merged under the most common genes and DNA. Counted in this sample were about 720,000 distinct CDR3 sequences; approximately 18% of them appeared once. The ten most abundant clones make up 16% of the sample. Sequenced: blood. These TCRs come from a woman aged 50 to 60 with Graves' hyperthyroidism that later progressed to Graves' ophthalmopathy.

This clonotype was counted many times. The chain combines TRBV9 with TRBJ1-2, with D uncertain. Germline CDR1 and CDR2: SGDLS and YYNGEE. This CDR3 contains 14 residues. Trimming stripped 0 bases from V and 8 bases from J, with 14 bases between. For the CDR3, the DNA is TGTGCCAGCAGCGTAGCGACCACGAGTCACGGCTACACCTTC. Translated: CASSVATTSHGYTF.

This clonotype was recorded at least ten times. The chain employs TRBV5-1 and TRBJ2-3; D call uncertain. V shed 0 bases and J shed 5 bases, with 7 bases lying between them. Germline CDR1 is SGHRS and CDR2 is YFSETQ. There are 13 residues in the CDR3. CDR3 protein: CASSLAVGDTQYF. DNA of the CDR3: TGCGCCAGCAGCTTGGCCGTAGGAGATACGCAGTATTTT.

This clonotype was detected only a few times. V is TRBV7-9 and J is TRBJ2-6; D ambiguous. The CDR3 is 16 amino acids. Trimming took 6 bases from V and 0 from J, leaving 12 bases between them. Germline loops: CDR1 SEHNR, CDR2 FQNEAQ (reference sequence). The CDR3 nucleotides are TGTGCCAGCAGTGAGAAGATGAGCTCTGGGGCCAACGTCCTGACTTTC. Translating it yields CASSEKMSSGANVLTF.

This chain connects TRBV11-1 to TRBJ2-2; no firm D call. This CDR3 contains 15 residues. CDR1 and CDR2 (germline): SGHAT, FQDESV (reference sequence). V was cut by 1 base and J by 0 bases, with 6 bases left in between. This CDR3 is CASSLGYSNTGELFF. The CDR3 DNA is TGTGCCAGCAGCTTAGGCTATTCGAACACCGGGGAGCTGTTTTTT.

The chain employs TRBV20-1 and TRBJ1-4, with D perhaps matching TRBD1 (6 bases). V gave up 5 bases and J gave up 8 bases, with 18 bases separating them. The CDR3 loop spans 14 amino acids. The germline CDR1 and CDR2 sequences are DFQATT and SNEGSKA (reference sequence). CDR3 sequence reads: CSAGTTGLGEKLFF. The CDR3 nucleotides are TGCAGTGCTGGAACTACAGGGTTAGGGGAAAAACTGTTTTTT.

This clonotype has only a few counts. V usage is TRBV18 and J usage is TRBJ2-7, with 9 bases that match TRBD1. CDR3 size: 15 residues. Germline V CDR1 and CDR2: KGHSH, LQKENI. With V trimmed by 3 bases and J by 4 bases, 7 bases remained unmatched. The CDR3 DNA reads TGTGCCAGCTCACCCATACAGGGGGCTGGATACGAGCAGTACTTC. It translates to CASSPIQGAGYEQYF. The whole variable domain, filled in from reference TRBV18 and TRBJ2-7, reads NAGVMQNPRHLVRRRGQEARLRCSPMKGHSHVYWYRQLPEEGLKFMVYLQKENIIDESGMPKERFSAEFPKEGPSILRIQQVVRGDSAAYFCASSPIQGAGYEQYFGPGTRLTVT.

This clonotype occurred a few times. The V call is TRBV5-1, the J call TRBJ1-2; 10 bases fit TRBD1. This CDR3 region has 17 residues. The V segment lost 0 bases and the J segment 4 bases; nucleotides outside the gene matches: 9. CDR1 SGHRS and CDR2 YFSETQ come from the germline V gene. The CDR3 DNA is TGCGCCAGCAGCTTGGATCCGGGACAGGGGCGCCTCTATGGCTACACCTTC. Protein: CASSLDPGQGRLYGYTF.

This clonotype was observed at least ten times. This chain joins TRBV3-1 and TRBJ2-7; D might be TRBD1 or TRBD2, each matching 5 bases. Per germline, CDR1 LGHDT and CDR2 YNNKEL (reference sequence). The CDR3 totals 13 residues. Trimming stripped 4 bases from V and 2 bases from J, with 9 bases between. The CDR3 nucleotides read TGTGCCAGCAGCCGGGACCCAACCTACGAGCAGTACTTC. This sequence encodes CASSRDPTYEQYF.

In this sample, this clonotype turned up many times. The gene calls are TRBV20-1 and TRBJ1-5; possible D gene TRBD1, 6 bases. This CDR3 has 17 residues. Germline V gene sequence: CDR1 DFQATT, CDR2 SNEGSKA (reference sequence). V was pared by 0 bases and J by 2 bases, with 17 bases between. The CDR3 loop is CSARDPRRGAGNQPQHF. The DNA for the CDR3 is TGCAGTGCTAGAGATCCTCGGCGGGGGGCGGGCAATCAGCCCCAGCATTTT.

Ten or more counts support this clonotype. This sequence joins TRBV5-1 and TRBJ2-1; D may be TRBD1 (6 bases). Deletions cut 0 bases from V and 6 bases from J, with 13 bases between. CDR3 size: 15 residues. From germline, CDR1 is SGHRS and CDR2 YFSETQ. CDR3 nucleotides: TGCGCCAGCAGCTTGGGGGCAGGGGTCGGCAATGAGCAGTTCTTC. This translates into CASSLGAGVGNEQFF.

V gene TRBV4-1 combines with J gene TRBJ1-1; unclear D gene. V was cut by 0 bases and J by 0 bases, with 17 bases left in between. There are 18 residues in the CDR3. CDR1 is MGHRA and CDR2 is YSYEKL in the germline V gene. CDR3 coding DNA: TGCGCCAGCAGCCAAGAAGGAGGCCCTCGGCGAATGAACACTGAAGCTTTCTTT. It translates to CASSQEGGPRRMNTEAFF.

Ten or more counts support this clonotype. V usage is TRBV11-2 and J usage is TRBJ2-2; 7 nucleotides line up with TRBD2. V shed 5 bases, J shed 4 bases, and the junction held 10 bases outside the gene matches. Germline V gives CDR1 SGHAT, CDR2 FQNNGV. This CDR3 has 16 residues. The CDR3 spells CASSREEPVGTGELFF. In nucleotides, the CDR3 is TGTGCCAGCAGCCGGGAGGAGCCCGTTGGCACCGGGGAGCTGTTTTTT.

This clonotype was seen repeatedly, ten times or more. The V gene is TRBV6-5, the J gene TRBJ1-2; D gene uncertain. The germline CDR1 and CDR2 sequences are MNHEY and SVGAGI. This CDR3 is built from 13 residues. Trimming took 2 bases from V and 2 from J, leaving 6 bases between them. The CDR3 region has the DNA TGTGCCAGCAGTTACGTACAGAACTATGGCTACACCTTC. Translating gives CASSYVQNYGYTF.

Worth noting for this clonotype: This may be a read error: a much more frequent sequence differs by one nucleotide. The CDR3 does not end in the conserved phenylalanine or tryptophan, so this is likely a read error. The genes are TRBV20-1 and TRBJ2-1; D may correspond to TRBD1 or TRBD2 (5 bases each). The V end lost 6 bases, the J end lost 3 bases, and 9 bases lay between the germline ends. Germline V gives CDR1 DFQATT, CDR2 SNEGSKA (reference sequence). The CDR3 has 12 amino acids. CDR3 in amino acids: CSAMGRYNEQFS. The CDR3 nucleotides read TGCAGTGCCATGGGACGCTACAATGAGCAGTTCTCC.

V usage is TRBV5-6 and J usage is TRBJ2-3; D might be TRBD2 (5 bases). Germline V gives CDR1 SGHDT, CDR2 YYEEEE. The CDR3 consists of 19 residues. V was clipped by 4 bases and J by 3 bases, with 27 bases between them. CDR3 region: CASSPLSVLGGGGTDTQYF. The CDR3 DNA is TGTGCCAGCAGCCCATTATCGGTTCTCGGAGGTGGAGGTACAGATACGCAGTATTTT.

The chain is built from TRBV20-1 and TRBJ2-2, with 7 bases fitting TRBD2. With 6 bases clipped from V and 2 bases from J, the junction kept 9 bases outside the gene matches. Per the germline V gene, CDR1 is DFQATT and CDR2 is SNEGSKA (reference sequence). This CDR3 is built from 15 residues. Here the CDR3 reads CSAKPSGLNTGELFF. In DNA form, the CDR3 reads TGCAGTGCAAAACCTAGCGGCTTAAACACCGGGGAGCTGTTTTTT.

This clonotype was counted at least ten times. The V call is TRBV20-1, the J call TRBJ1-2; D might be TRBD1 (5 bases). V was shortened by 0 bases and J by 2 bases, with 10 bases between the two germline ends. Germline CDR1 DFQATT, CDR2 SNEGSKA (reference sequence). The CDR3 is 14 residues long. The chain's CDR3 is CSARDGGRNYGYTF. CDR3 sequence (DNA): TGCAGTGCTAGAGACGGGGGACGGAACTATGGCTACACCTTC.

The CDR3 DNA is TGCAGCGTCGGCGGAGTTCCAACTAATGAAAAACTGTTTTTT. It codes for CSVGGVPTNEKLFF. The chain joins TRBV29-1 to TRBJ1-4; the D is unclear. V dropped 6 bases and J dropped 0 bases, with 11 bases sitting between them. Germline CDR1 SQVTM, CDR2 ANQGSEA. The CDR3 runs 14 residues.

This clonotype was seen at least ten times. V usage is TRBV20-1 and J usage is TRBJ2-3; 8 nucleotides agree with TRBD2. Trimming took 3 bases from V and 4 from J; bases not matched to a gene: 6. The CDR3 has 14 amino acids. Germline-derived CDR1 and CDR2 are DFQATT and SNEGSKA (reference sequence). The DNA of the CDR3 is TGCAGTGCTAGTCGGGAGGGGATGGCAGATACGCAGTATTTT. Amino acids: CSASREGMADTQYF.

This clonotype was seen a few times. The V gene is TRBV5-4, the J gene TRBJ2-1, with a weak D call TRBD2 (6 bases). Germline V lookup: CDR1 SGHNT, CDR2 YYREEE (reference sequence). This CDR3 has 12 amino acids. V was cut by 0 bases and J by 14 bases, with 12 bases left in between. CDR3 in DNA: TGTGCCAGCAGCTTGGCCGGTTGGGGGGAGTTCTTC. Its translation is CASSLAGWGEFF. The full variable domain, in which reference TRBV5-4 and TRBJ2-1 provide the parts outside the CDR3, is ETGVTQSPTHLIKTRGQQVTLRCSSQSGHNTVSWYQQALGQGPQFIFQYYREEENGRGNFPPRFSGLQFPNYSSELNVNALELDDSALYLCASSLAGWGEFFGPGTRLTVL.

The genes are TRBV6-1 and TRBJ1-4; a possible D gene is TRBD1 (6 bases). V dropped 0 bases and J dropped 6 bases, with 11 bases sitting between them. From germline, CDR1 is MNHNS and CDR2 SASEGT. This CDR3 comprises 15 residues. Here the CDR3 DNA reads TGTGCCAGCAGTGAAGCGGTGGACAGTTATGAAAAACTGTTTTTT. It translates to CASSEAVDSYEKLFF.

This clonotype has more than one count but fewer than ten. The gene calls are TRBV20-1 and TRBJ2-2; no definite D call. CDR3 length equals 11 residues. With 7 bases removed from V and 3 bases from J, the gap between germline ends came to 6 bases. CDR1 and CDR2 from the germline V gene are DFQATT and SNEGSKA (reference sequence). The CDR3 sequence is CSGAHTGELFF. DNA for the CDR3: TGCAGTGGGGCCCACACCGGGGAGCTGTTTTTT.

This clonotype was detected ten times or more. The rearrangement links TRBV12-3 or TRBV12-4 to TRBJ1-2; D is undetermined. The ends were cut back, 4 bases at V and 8 bases at J, with 8 bases in the middle. The CDR3 is 11 residues long. The chain's CDR3 is CASSSVWGYTF. CDR3 nucleotide sequence: TGTGCCAGCAGTTCCGTTTGGGGCTACACCTTC.

This clonotype was observed a handful of times. In nucleotides, the CDR3 is TGTGCCAGCGGGGTAGGCCACCAAGAGACCCAGTACTTC. Residues: CASGVGHQETQYF. V is TRBV2 and J is TRBJ2-5; D is undetermined. CDR1 and CDR2 from the germline V gene are SNHLY and FYNNEI. This CDR3 region has 13 residues. V shed 8 bases and J shed 0 bases, with 10 bases lying between them.

This clonotype was observed at least ten times. The rearrangement links TRBV10-2 to TRBJ1-2, with D possibly being TRBD1 (6 bases). V lost 7 bases, J lost 4 bases, and 10 bases lay in between. The CDR3 spans 12 residues. Germline V gene data show CDR1 as WSHSY and CDR2 as SAAADI. CDR3 nucleotide sequence: TGCGCCAGCATGGTGGACAGCTATGGCTACACCTTC. Its translation is CASMVDSYGYTF.

The rearrangement joins TRBV10-3 to TRBJ2-1; D not certain. Trimming left V 0 bases short and J 2 bases short, with 8 bases between. This CDR3 is 15 amino acids long. Germline values: CDR1 ENHRY, CDR2 SYGVKD. CDR3 in amino acids: CAISESSYPYNEQFF. DNA of the CDR3: TGTGCCATCAGTGAGTCGTCGTATCCCTACAATGAGCAGTTCTTC.

The rearrangement links TRBV25-1 to TRBJ2-5; 13 bases are shared with TRBD2. Germline trimming cut 1 base from V and 2 bases from J; bases unmatched to any gene: 4. Looked up from germline, CDR1 is MGHDK and CDR2 is SYGVNS. CDR3 length equals 17 residues. CDR3 sequence: CASSESGTSGEQETQYF. In DNA, the CDR3 is TGTGCCAGCAGTGAATCCGGGACTAGCGGGGAGCAAGAGACCCAGTACTTC.

The sample holds a few counts of this clonotype. This chain uses TRBV3-1 with TRBJ2-2; TRBD1 might be the D (6 bases). Deletions cut 5 bases from V and 3 bases from J, with 22 bases between. The CDR3 totals 18 residues. From germline, CDR1 is LGHDT and CDR2 YNNKEL (reference sequence). The CDR3 sequence is CASSSRVGGLVDTGELFF. The CDR3 DNA sequence: TGTGCCAGCAGCTCAAGAGTAGGGGGTCTCGTAGACACCGGGGAGCTGTTTTTT.

V usage is TRBV2 and J usage is TRBJ2-2; a possible D gene is TRBD2 (7 bases). The V gene's germline CDR1 is SNHLY and CDR2 FYNNEI. The CDR3 totals 14 residues. V shed 6 bases and J shed 2 bases, with 10 bases lying between them. The CDR3 spells CASRGGHNTGELFF. Here the CDR3 DNA reads TGTGCCAGCAGGGGGGGGCATAACACCGGGGAGCTGTTTTTT.

Many counts were recorded for this clonotype. The chain recombines TRBV5-5 with TRBJ2-3, with D perhaps TRBD1 or TRBD2 (6 bases each). Between the trimmed V and J ends, which lost 4 bases and 6 bases, there was a span of 12 bases. From germline, CDR1 is SGHKS and CDR2 YYEKEE (reference sequence). The CDR3 length is 13 residues. The CDR3 coding sequence is TGTGCCAGCAGCAACGGGGGCGGGGATACGCAGTATTTT. This gives the protein CASSNGGGDTQYF.

The chain has TRBV4-1 and TRBJ2-5; TRBD1 matches 9 bases. CDR3 length: 18 amino acids. The junction had 10 bases not matched to a gene; V was cut back by 1 base and J by 1 base. Germline V gene data show CDR1 as MGHRA and CDR2 as YSYEKL. CDR3 nucleotide sequence: TGCGCCAGCAGCCAAGGTGGTGGGACAGGGAGTCCCCAAGAGACCCAGTACTTC. Protein sequence: CASSQGGGTGSPQETQYF.